This TCR beta chain was captured in a study of cytomegalovirus exposure and HLA in healthy donors. The CDR3 runs to 17 residues. CDR1 and CDR2 (germline): SGHDT, YYEEEE. J was trimmed by 6 bases and V by 4 bases; bases with no gene match: 14. The donors were members of the roughly 120-subject validation cohort (separate from the approximately 670-subject first cohort). On this clone itself: Its antigen is as yet unknown.

Assay: immunoSEQ multiplex PCR; the TCRdb copy retains only in-frame clones and omits some. The sample holds under 150,000 clones, approximately 90% seen once. Study-level results: Cytomegalovirus status was reportedly diagnosed by the classifier with high specificity and sensitivity. Cytomegalovirus-associated TCR beta chains were listed, numbering approximately 150. Researchers reported that a few CMV-associated chains were confirmed in vitro as CMV antigen-specific.

The clonotype originates from a woman between 18 and 29 years old in good health and CMV-seronegative. The chain is built from TRBV5-6 and TRBJ2-2; 8 bases line up with TRBD1. Sample: PBMCs. The DNA for the CDR3 is TGTGCCAGCAGCCCGGGGCGCAGGGGGCATCTACCCGGGGAGCTGTTTTTT. It encodes CASSPGRRGHLPGELFF.